This T cell receptor (beta chain) originates from a study of identical twins. Whole-study findings and limits: Modeled out-of-frame TCR alpha sharing in monozygotic twins fell below observed levels. Carriage of fewer insertions was seen in abundant cord blood beta clonotypes, whereas memory repertoires showed none.

The CDR3 spans 14 residues. Germline CDR1 and CDR2: MNHEY and SVGAGI. V was shortened by 2 bases and J by 3 bases, with 11 bases between the two germline ends. About this clonotype: Its antigen is undetermined.

TCRdb re-analysed the 5' RACE reads in MiXCR, keeping a single row per CDR3 protein. Seen here are 200,000 to 300,000 distinct CDR3 sequences, roughly a tenth observed once, and the top ten hold more than 8%. The sequencing sample was made of memory T cells sorted from blood. The gene calls are TRBV6-5 and TRBJ2-7; possible D gene TRBD1, 7 bases. This TCR came from a man aged 50 or older in good health. CDR3 bases: TGTGCCAGCAGTTACGGCCAGGGGGGCTACGAGCAGTACTTC. This codes for CASSYGQGGYEQYF.